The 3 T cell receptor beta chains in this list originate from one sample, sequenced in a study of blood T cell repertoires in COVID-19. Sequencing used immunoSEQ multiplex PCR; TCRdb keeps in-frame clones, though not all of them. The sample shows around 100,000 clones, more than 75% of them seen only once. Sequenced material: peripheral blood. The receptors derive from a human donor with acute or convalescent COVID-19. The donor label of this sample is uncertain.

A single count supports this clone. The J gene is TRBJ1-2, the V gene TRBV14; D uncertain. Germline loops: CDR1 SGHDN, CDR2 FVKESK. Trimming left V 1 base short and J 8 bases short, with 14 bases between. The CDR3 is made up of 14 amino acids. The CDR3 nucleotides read TGTGCCAGCAGCCAAGCCACGCGGGCGGGGGGCTACACCTTC. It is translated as CASSQATRAGGYTF.

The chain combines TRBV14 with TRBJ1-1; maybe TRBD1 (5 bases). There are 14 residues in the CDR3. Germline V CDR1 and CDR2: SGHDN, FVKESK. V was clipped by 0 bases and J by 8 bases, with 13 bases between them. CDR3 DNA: TGTGCCAGCAGCCAAGATTGGGTCTCAGGGGAAGCTTTCTTT. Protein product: CASSQDWVSGEAFF.

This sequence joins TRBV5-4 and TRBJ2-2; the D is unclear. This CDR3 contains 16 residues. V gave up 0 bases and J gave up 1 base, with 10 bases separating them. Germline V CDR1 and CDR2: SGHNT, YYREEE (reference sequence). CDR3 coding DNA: TGTGCCAGCAGCTTGGTACAGCCACGGAACACCGGGGAGCTGTTTTTT. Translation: CASSLVQPRNTGELFF. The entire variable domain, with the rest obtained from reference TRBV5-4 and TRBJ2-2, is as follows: ETGVTQSPTHLIKTRGQQVTLRCSSQSGHNTVSWYQQALGQGPQFIFQYYREEENGRGNFPPRFSGLQFPNYSSELNVNALELDDSALYLCASSLVQPRNTGELFFGEGSRLTVL.